This TCR beta chain was documented in a study of cytomegalovirus exposure and HLA in healthy donors. PCR amplification relied on 60 Vbeta primers (plus 13 Jbeta primers). TCRdb's table, derived via immunoSEQ multiplex PCR, lists solely in-frame clones and lacks some. In the table there are about 150,000 clones, approximately 63% of which are singletons. A word on this clone: Its cognate antigen is unknown.

General observations from the study: The study dropped some indistinguishable V segments, TRBV6-2 and TRBV6-3 among them. In an earlier analysis, most TCR beta V segments were productive about 87% or about 30% of the time.

CDR1 MNHNS and CDR2 SASEGT come from the germline V gene. V was pared by 6 bases and J by 7 bases, with 18 bases between. The CDR3 has 15 amino acids. The TCR sequence derives from a woman aged 55-69 years in good health and CMV-seropositive. The chain employs TRBV6-1 and TRBJ1-4; no firm D call. The source material was PBMCs. In DNA form, the CDR3 reads TGTGCCAGCAGAGACCACACCGACGGACTTGAAAAACTGTTTTTT. It specifies CASRDHTDGLEKLFF.